The present TCR beta chain was sequenced within a study of a mutant IDH1 vaccine in newly diagnosed glioma. Overall study context: Earlier care involved radiotherapy, temozolomide, or both, and the majority received both. Week 35 held visit V12, while week 47 held visit V13.

Time point given: week 47, end of study. All doses held 300 ug of mutant IDH1 20-mer peptide, with topical imiquimod. Trimming stripped 6 bases from V and 7 bases from J, with 22 bases between. The CDR3 is 16 residues long. Germline CDR1 is MNHEY and CDR2 is SMNVEV (reference sequence). This clone was observed once. No antigen is known for it. Produced via immunoSEQ multiplex PCR; TCRdb's table is partial and in-frame only. Of about 94,000 clones detected, about 90% appear once; the ten largest clones hold approximately 0.8%. The chain uses TRBV27 and TRBJ2-1, with a possible D match to TRBD2 (5 bases). Material: PBMCs, obtained from a glioma patient whose treatment included an IDH1 peptide vaccine. The TCR comes from a woman aged 45-65 years with glioma. The CDR3, as DNA: TGTGCCAGCAGCCCGAGGACTCGTAGCGTGGGTAATGAGCAGTTCTTC. Its protein product is CASSPRTRSVGNEQFF.